Sequencing of this T cell receptor (beta chain) was carried out in a study of technical replicates of blood from a few donors. The table came from immunoSEQ multiplex PCR; TCRdb's copy has only in-frame clones and leaves some out. The table lists roughly 70,000 clones, 93% of them singletons. Germline CDR1 reads MNHEY; CDR2 reads SMNVEV (reference sequence). CDR3 length: 13 residues. Trimming pared 6 bases from V and 4 bases from J, leaving 12 bases between. The source of this sequence is a human donor in good health. The chain combines TRBV27 with TRBJ1-2, with D perhaps matching TRBD1 (5 bases). Sequenced material: T cells isolated from PBMCs. The CDR3 DNA reads TGTGCCAGCAGAAAAGACAGAATCTATGGCTACACCTTC. It yields the protein CASRKDRIYGYTF.